The source of this T cell receptor (beta chain) is a study of cytomegalovirus exposure and HLA in healthy donors. This clone turned up a few times. PCR primers comprised 60 Vbeta and 13 Jbeta primers. Sequencing used immunoSEQ multiplex PCR; TCRdb keeps in-frame clones, though not all of them. The sample lists 150,000 or so clones, more than 70% occurring once. The sample was PBMCs. This receptor was taken from a male donor in good health and CMV-seronegative.

The CDR3 DNA follows: TGTGCCACCCGGACAGGGAAAAACATTCAGTACTTC. Translated, it gives CATRTGKNIQYF. J is TRBJ2-4 and V is TRBV6-5, with 8 bases matching TRBD1. Per germline, CDR1 MNHEY and CDR2 SVGAGI. The CDR3 extends over 12 amino acids. V lost 10 bases and J lost 4; bases outside the gene matches: 3.